This TCR beta chain emerged from a study of T-cell memory formation after mild COVID-19. TCRdb itself ran the 5' RACE reads through MiXCR, one entry per CDR3 protein. The sample contains about 400,000 distinct CDR3 sequences, about 15% of which appear only once. Germline-derived CDR1 and CDR2 are KGHDR and SFDVKD. The junction had 7 bases not matched to a gene; V was cut back by 4 bases and J by 5 bases. The CDR3 is 15 amino acids. The TCR originated in a man younger than 35 who had mild COVID-19 (a few samples of this study predate the infection). Cell type and time point are not known. The V gene is TRBV24-1, the J gene TRBJ2-1; 7 bases align to TRBD2. Material: PBMCs or a T cell subset sorted from them (not recorded which). This CDR3 is CATSDGAGPNNEQFF. The DNA of the CDR3 is TGTGCCACCAGTGACGGAGCGGGACCCAACAATGAGCAGTTCTTC.